This T cell receptor beta chain was sequenced for a study of CD8+CD57+ T cells in acquired aplastic anemia. Genomic DNA was employed as the template in profiling TCR beta VDJ and CDR3. TCRdb fed the reads into MiXCR, producing one record per CDR3 protein. The sample has about 98,000 distinct CDR3 sequences, 55% to 80% seen once. The authors sequenced patients whose flow cytometry had shown CD8+CD57+ cell expansion. The V gene's germline CDR1 is DFQATT and CDR2 SNEGSKA (reference sequence). The CDR3 consists of 12 residues. Trimming left V 3 bases short and J 11 bases short, with 16 bases between. The chain is built from TRBV20-1 and TRBJ1-1, with D possibly being TRBD1 (6 bases). The receptor was isolated from a human donor with aplastic anemia. The specimen was sorted CD4+, CD8+, or CD8+CD57+ T cells (not recorded which) from PBMCs. The CDR3 loop reads CSASPDGDKAFF. CDR3 in DNA: TGCAGTGCTAGCCCCGACGGGGACAAGGCTTTCTTT.